What follows describes a single T cell receptor beta chain. The target antigen is unknown. The germline CDR1 and CDR2 sequences are MNHEY and SVGAGI. The V end lost 0 bases, the J end lost 0 bases, and 6 bases lay between the germline ends. CDR3 length equals 14 residues. These data belong to a study of cytomegalovirus exposure and HLA in healthy donors. Study-wide results and caveats: Three of the chains that were CMV-associated were confirmed in vitro to be specific for CMV antigens.

PCR used 60 Vbeta primers and 13 Jbeta primers. Clones were read by immunoSEQ multiplex PCR, and TCRdb kept only the in-frame ones, dropping some. The table records approximately 120,000 clones, 73% of them present only once. The genes are TRBV6-5 and TRBJ2-7; D is perhaps TRBD2 (5 bases). The sequenced material came from PBMCs. This TCR was sampled from a man aged 60 to 69 in good health and CMV-seropositive. The CDR3 is CASSYSGSSYEQYF. The CDR3 DNA is TGTGCCAGCAGTTACTCGGGGAGCTCCTACGAGCAGTACTTC.